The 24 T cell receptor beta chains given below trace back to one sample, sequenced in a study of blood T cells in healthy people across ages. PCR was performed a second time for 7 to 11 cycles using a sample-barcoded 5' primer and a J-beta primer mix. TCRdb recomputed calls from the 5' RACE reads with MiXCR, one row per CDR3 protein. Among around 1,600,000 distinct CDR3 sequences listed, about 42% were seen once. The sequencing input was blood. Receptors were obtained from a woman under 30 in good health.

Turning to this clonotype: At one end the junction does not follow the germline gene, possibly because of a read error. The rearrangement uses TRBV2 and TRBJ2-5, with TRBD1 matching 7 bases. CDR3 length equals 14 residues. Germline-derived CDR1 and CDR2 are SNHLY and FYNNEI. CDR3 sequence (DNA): TGTGCCGGCAGTGGGACAGAAATAAGCAATGAGCAGTACTTC. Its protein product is CAGSGTEISNEQYF.

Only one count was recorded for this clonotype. The CDR3 is CASRQQNEQYF. DNA for the CDR3: TGCGCCAGCAGACAGCAGAATGAGCAGTACTTC. The chain employs TRBV4-1 and TRBJ2-5, with D uncertain. Germline loops: CDR1 MGHRA, CDR2 YSYEKL. The CDR3 covers 11 residues. V shed 6 bases and J shed 11 bases, with 13 bases lying between them.

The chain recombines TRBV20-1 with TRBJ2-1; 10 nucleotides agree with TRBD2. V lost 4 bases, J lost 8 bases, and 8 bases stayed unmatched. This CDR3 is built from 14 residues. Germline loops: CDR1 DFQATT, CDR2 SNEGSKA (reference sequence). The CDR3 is CSAKDSGRFYEQFF. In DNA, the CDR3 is TGCAGTGCTAAAGATAGCGGGAGGTTCTATGAGCAGTTCTTC.

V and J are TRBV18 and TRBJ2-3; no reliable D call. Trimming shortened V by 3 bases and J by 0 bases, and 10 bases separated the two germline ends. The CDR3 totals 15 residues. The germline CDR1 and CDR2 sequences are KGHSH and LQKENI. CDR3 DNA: TGTGCCAGCTCACCTAACGATGACAGCACAGATACGCAGTATTTT. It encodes CASSPNDDSTDTQYF.

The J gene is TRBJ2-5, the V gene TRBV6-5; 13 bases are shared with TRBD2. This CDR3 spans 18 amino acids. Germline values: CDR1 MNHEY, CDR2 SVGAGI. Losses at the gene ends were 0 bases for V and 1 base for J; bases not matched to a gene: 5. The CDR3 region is CASSYSFTSGGAQETQYF. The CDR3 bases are TGTGCCAGCAGTTACTCTTTCACTAGCGGGGGGGCCCAAGAGACCCAGTACTTC.

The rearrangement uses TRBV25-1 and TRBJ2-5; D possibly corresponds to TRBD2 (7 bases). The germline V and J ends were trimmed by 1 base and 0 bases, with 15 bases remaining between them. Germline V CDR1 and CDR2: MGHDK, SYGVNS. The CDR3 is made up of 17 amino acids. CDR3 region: CASSELWGREYQETQYF. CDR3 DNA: TGTGCCAGCAGTGAATTGTGGGGGCGGGAGTACCAAGAGACCCAGTACTTC.

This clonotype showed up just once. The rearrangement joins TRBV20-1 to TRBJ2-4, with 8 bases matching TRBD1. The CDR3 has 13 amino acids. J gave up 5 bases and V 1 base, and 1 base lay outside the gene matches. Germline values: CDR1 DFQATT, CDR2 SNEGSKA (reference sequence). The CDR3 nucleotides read TGCAGTGCTAGAGCGACAGGGGAAAACATTCAGTACTTC. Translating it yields CSARATGENIQYF.

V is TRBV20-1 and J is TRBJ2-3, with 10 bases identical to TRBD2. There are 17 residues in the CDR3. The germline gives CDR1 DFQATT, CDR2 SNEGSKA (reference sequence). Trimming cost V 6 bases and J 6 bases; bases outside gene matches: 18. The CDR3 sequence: CSATEGAGGPLGDTQYF. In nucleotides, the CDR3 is TGCAGTGCGACAGAGGGAGCGGGAGGGCCTTTAGGGGATACGCAGTATTTT.

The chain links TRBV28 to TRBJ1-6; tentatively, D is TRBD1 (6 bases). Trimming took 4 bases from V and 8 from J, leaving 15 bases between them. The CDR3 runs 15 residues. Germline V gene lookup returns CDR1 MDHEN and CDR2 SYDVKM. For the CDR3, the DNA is TGTGCCAGCAGTTCACCGGGACAAGGTGATTCACCCCTCCACTTT. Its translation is CASSSPGQGDSPLHF.

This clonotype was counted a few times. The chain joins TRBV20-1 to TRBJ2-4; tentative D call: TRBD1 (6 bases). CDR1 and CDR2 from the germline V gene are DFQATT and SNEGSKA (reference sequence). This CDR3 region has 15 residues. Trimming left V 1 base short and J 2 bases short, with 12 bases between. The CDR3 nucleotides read TGCAGTGCTAGAGGGGGGCGCTGGACCAAAAACATTCAGTACTTC. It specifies CSARGGRWTKNIQYF.

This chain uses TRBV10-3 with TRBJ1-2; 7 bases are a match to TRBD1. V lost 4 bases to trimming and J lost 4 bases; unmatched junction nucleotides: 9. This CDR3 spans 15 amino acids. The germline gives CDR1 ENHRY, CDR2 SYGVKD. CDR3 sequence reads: CAISGTGEDVYGYTF. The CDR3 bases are TGTGCCATCAGTGGCACAGGGGAGGATGTCTATGGCTACACCTTC.

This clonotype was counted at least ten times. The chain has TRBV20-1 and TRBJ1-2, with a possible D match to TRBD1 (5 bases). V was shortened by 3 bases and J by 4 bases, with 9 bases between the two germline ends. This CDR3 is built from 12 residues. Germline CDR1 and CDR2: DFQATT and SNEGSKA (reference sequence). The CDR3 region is CSARRDVYGYTF. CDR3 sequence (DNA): TGCAGTGCTAGGCGGGACGTCTATGGCTACACCTTC.

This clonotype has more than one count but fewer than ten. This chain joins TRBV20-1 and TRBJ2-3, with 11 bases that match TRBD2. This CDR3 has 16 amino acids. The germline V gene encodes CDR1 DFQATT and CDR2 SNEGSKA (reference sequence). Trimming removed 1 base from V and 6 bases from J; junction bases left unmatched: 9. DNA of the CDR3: TGCAGTGCTAGAGTTTTTATGGGACTAGCGGCGGATACGCAGTATTTT. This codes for CSARVFMGLAADTQYF.

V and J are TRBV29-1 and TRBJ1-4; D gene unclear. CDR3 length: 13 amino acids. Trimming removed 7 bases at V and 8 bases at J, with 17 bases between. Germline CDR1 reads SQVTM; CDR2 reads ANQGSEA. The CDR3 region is CSALVSASEKLFF. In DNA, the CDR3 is TGCAGCGCCCTAGTGTCAGCTTCGGAAAAACTGTTTTTT.

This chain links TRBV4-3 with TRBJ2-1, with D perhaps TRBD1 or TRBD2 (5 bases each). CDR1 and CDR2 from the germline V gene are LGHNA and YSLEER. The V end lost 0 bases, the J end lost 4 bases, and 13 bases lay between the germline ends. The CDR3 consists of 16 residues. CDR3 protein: CASSQDVRGPYNEQFF. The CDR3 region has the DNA TGCGCCAGCAGCCAAGATGTACGGGGACCTTACAATGAGCAGTTCTTC.

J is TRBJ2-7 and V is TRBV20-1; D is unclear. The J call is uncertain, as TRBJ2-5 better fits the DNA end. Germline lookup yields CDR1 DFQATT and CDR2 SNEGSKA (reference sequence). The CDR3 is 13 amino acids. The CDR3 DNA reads TGCAGTGCTAGAGGGCCGACCACCGAGACCCAGTACTTC. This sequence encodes CSARGPTTETQYF.

The CDR3 sequence: CASSQSSRVNEQYF. DNA for the CDR3: TGCGCCAGCAGCCAATCCAGCAGGGTTAATGAGCAGTACTTC. The J gene is TRBJ2-1, the V gene TRBV4-3; TRBD1 might be the D (5 bases). The J call may be faulty, since TRBJ2-7 better matches the DNA end. The CDR3 runs 14 residues. The germline V gene encodes CDR1 LGHNA and CDR2 YSLEER.

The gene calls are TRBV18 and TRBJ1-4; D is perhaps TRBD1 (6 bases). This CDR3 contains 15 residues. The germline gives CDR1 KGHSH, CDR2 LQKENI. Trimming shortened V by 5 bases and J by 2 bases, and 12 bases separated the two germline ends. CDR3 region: CASSISGGTNEKLFF. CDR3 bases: TGTGCCAGCTCAATTTCGGGGGGCACTAATGAAAAACTGTTTTTT.

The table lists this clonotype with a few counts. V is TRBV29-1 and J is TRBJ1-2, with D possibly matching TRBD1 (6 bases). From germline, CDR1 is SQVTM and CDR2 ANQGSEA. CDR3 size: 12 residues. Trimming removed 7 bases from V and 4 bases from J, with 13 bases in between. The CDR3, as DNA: TGCAGCGCCCCCGGGGGGGCCTATGGCTACACCTTC. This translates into CSAPGGAYGYTF.

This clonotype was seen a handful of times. The chain's CDR3 is CSVAGIMNTEAFF. The CDR3 DNA follows: TGCAGCGTTGCGGGGATCATGAACACTGAAGCTTTCTTT. V usage is TRBV29-1 and J usage is TRBJ1-1, with D unclear. Trimming shortened V by 4 bases and J by 0 bases, and 9 bases separated the two germline ends. Per germline, CDR1 SQVTM and CDR2 ANQGSEA. CDR3 size: 13 residues.

CDR3 protein: CASSFAPPGQGYNEQFF. Written as DNA, the CDR3 is TGCGCCAGCAGCTTTGCGCCCCCGGGACAGGGATACAATGAGCAGTTCTTC. The gene calls are TRBV5-1 and TRBJ2-1; TRBD1 agrees at 9 bases. Germline CDR1 SGHRS, CDR2 YFSETQ. CDR3 size: 17 residues. Trimming took 2 bases from V and 4 from J; bases not matched to a gene: 10.

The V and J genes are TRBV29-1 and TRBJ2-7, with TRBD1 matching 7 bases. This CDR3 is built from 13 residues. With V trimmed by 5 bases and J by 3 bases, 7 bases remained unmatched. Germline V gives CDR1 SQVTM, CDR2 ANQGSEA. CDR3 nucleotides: TGCAGCGTTCAGGGGACAGTAGGCTACGAGCAGTACTTC. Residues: CSVQGTVGYEQYF.

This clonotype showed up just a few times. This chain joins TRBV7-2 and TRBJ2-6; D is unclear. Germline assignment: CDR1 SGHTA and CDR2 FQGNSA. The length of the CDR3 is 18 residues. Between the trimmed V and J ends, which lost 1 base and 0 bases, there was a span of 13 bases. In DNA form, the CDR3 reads TGTGCCAGCAGCTTAGGGTTACAGAGTAGCTCTGGGGCCAACGTCCTGACTTTC. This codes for CASSLGLQSSSGANVLTF.

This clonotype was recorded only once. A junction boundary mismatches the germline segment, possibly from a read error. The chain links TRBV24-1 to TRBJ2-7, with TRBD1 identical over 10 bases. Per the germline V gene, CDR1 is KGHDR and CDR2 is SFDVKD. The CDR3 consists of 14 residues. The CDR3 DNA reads TGTGCCACCAGTGACCCCGGACAGGGGGACGAGCGGTACTTC. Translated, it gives CATSDPGQGDERYF.